This is a list of T cell receptor beta chains from one sample in a study of T cells in Graves' hyperthyroidism and ophthalmopathy. Each CDR3 protein is one row after TCRdb ran MiXCR on the multiplex PCR reads. Seen here are about 290,000 distinct CDR3 sequences, approximately 15% observed once, and the top ten hold approximately 57%. The specimen was blood. These receptors were obtained from a woman in her fifties or sixties with Graves' ophthalmopathy. Both conserved end residues are trimmed from each CDR3. Fields, in order: J gene, V gene, CDR3 protein.

j_call: TRBJ2-1
v_call: TRBV5-4
cdr3_aa: ASSLIDEQF

j_call: TRBJ2-5
v_call: TRBV13
cdr3_aa: ASSSRPLASQETQY

j_call: TRBJ1-1
v_call: TRBV4-2
cdr3_aa: ASSHGRGAEAF

j_call: TRBJ1-4
v_call: TRBV7-6
cdr3_aa: ASSDRLNEKLF

j_call: TRBJ1-1
v_call: TRBV13
cdr3_aa: ASSLEEGANTEAF

j_call: TRBJ2-1
v_call: TRBV5-1
cdr3_aa: ASSLAAGNNEQF

j_call: TRBJ2-3
v_call: TRBV7-2
cdr3_aa: ASSTLGLAATDTQY

j_call: TRBJ1-5
v_call: TRBV6-2/TRBV6-3
cdr3_aa: ASSTGVYSNQPQH

j_call: TRBJ1-2
v_call: TRBV12-3/TRBV12-4
cdr3_aa: ASSLQGHYGYT

j_call: TRBJ1-2
v_call: TRBV19
cdr3_aa: ASSPTGRGKSNYGYT

j_call: TRBJ2-5
v_call: TRBV20-1
cdr3_aa: SAREWTSGSEETQY

j_call: TRBJ2-1
v_call: TRBV20-1
cdr3_aa: SAAKLAGAEDEQF

j_call: TRBJ1-5
v_call: TRBV27
cdr3_aa: ASSSWGRGNQPQH

j_call: TRBJ1-6
v_call: TRBV25-1
cdr3_aa: ASSLAGGDNSPLH

j_call: TRBJ2-7
v_call: TRBV11-1
cdr3_aa: ASSLVVSGGEQY

j_call: TRBJ2-3
v_call: TRBV6-1
cdr3_aa: ASRADRVRTQY

j_call: TRBJ1-2
v_call: TRBV25-1
cdr3_aa: ASTPRQGSGYT

j_call: TRBJ2-7
v_call: TRBV27
cdr3_aa: ASTPRKAALYEQY

j_call: TRBJ2-4
v_call: TRBV3-1
cdr3_aa: ASSPDAIGAQY

j_call: TRBJ2-7
v_call: TRBV12-3/TRBV12-4
cdr3_aa: ASSLKRGSPYEQY

j_call: TRBJ2-1
v_call: TRBV20-1
cdr3_aa: SASGTSGGQEF

j_call: TRBJ1-5
v_call: TRBV20-1
cdr3_aa: SASLDRGDQPQH

j_call: TRBJ1-1
v_call: TRBV20-1
cdr3_aa: SARDPGARLNTEAF

j_call: TRBJ2-3
v_call: TRBV20-1
cdr3_aa: SSTGLAGDTDTQY

j_call: TRBJ1-6
v_call: TRBV5-1
cdr3_aa: ASSDDGHMPNSPLH

j_call: TRBJ1-3
v_call: TRBV6-1
cdr3_aa: ASRGGNTIY

j_call: TRBJ2-7
v_call: TRBV7-2
cdr3_aa: ASSQFRSYEQY

j_call: TRBJ2-7
v_call: TRBV28
cdr3_aa: ASRTSGRSDEQY

j_call: TRBJ2-2
v_call: TRBV5-1
cdr3_aa: ASSLDPGSTGELF

j_call: TRBJ2-4
v_call: TRBV4-1
cdr3_aa: ASSQNSLGDIQY

j_call: TRBJ2-5
v_call: TRBV14
cdr3_aa: ASSQEVYQETQY

j_call: TRBJ2-7
v_call: TRBV6-2/TRBV6-3
cdr3_aa: ASSYGWSVTSHEQY

j_call: TRBJ2-3
v_call: TRBV6-2/TRBV6-3
cdr3_aa: ASSYSSRDVDTQY

j_call: TRBJ2-3
v_call: TRBV4-1
cdr3_aa: ASSQEAATDTQY

j_call: TRBJ1-1
v_call: TRBV12-3/TRBV12-4
cdr3_aa: ASSLMEGDTAF

j_call: TRBJ2-3
v_call: TRBV7-3
cdr3_aa: ASSSGTTSTDTQY

j_call: TRBJ2-2
v_call: TRBV12-3/TRBV12-4
cdr3_aa: ASRATGHTGELF

j_call: TRBJ1-1
v_call: TRBV7-9
cdr3_aa: ASSLFGGREAF

j_call: TRBJ1-1
v_call: TRBV28
cdr3_aa: ASSLVLSGPNTEAF

j_call: TRBJ1-6
v_call: TRBV30
cdr3_aa: AWSLSGYNSPLH

j_call: TRBJ2-1
v_call: TRBV11-2
cdr3_aa: ASSFRDRGYNEQF

j_call: TRBJ2-5
v_call: TRBV28
cdr3_aa: ASSLAGGQLETQY

j_call: TRBJ2-1
v_call: TRBV4-2
cdr3_aa: ASSQRGADNEQF

j_call: TRBJ2-3
v_call: TRBV7-9
cdr3_aa: AIATSTDTQY

j_call: TRBJ2-7
v_call: TRBV24-1
cdr3_aa: ATSDGGSGYEQY

j_call: TRBJ2-2
v_call: TRBV2
cdr3_aa: ASSRSGTGELF

j_call: TRBJ1-1
v_call: TRBV25-1
cdr3_aa: ASRKGAIMNTEAF